A single sample is the source of the 20 T cell receptor beta chains below, sequenced in a study of shared clonotypes between healthy human individuals. The data were produced by immunoSEQ multiplex PCR, yet TCRdb's version contains in-frame clones alone and is incomplete. This sample has hundreds of thousands of clones, with around 67% found just once. Sequenced input: memory CD4+ T cells sorted from blood. Subset reported: CD45RA-negative fraction. The receptors derive from a woman aged 25 to 39 in good health.

The V gene is TRBV7-8, the J gene TRBJ2-1; TRBD2 aligns across 10 bases. Trimming removed 2 bases from V and 4 bases from J; junction bases left unmatched: 5. CDR3 size: 16 residues. Germline assignment: CDR1 SGHVS and CDR2 FQNEAQ. The CDR3 protein is CASSLLPSGGYNEQFF. CDR3 sequence (DNA): TGTGCCAGCAGCTTACTACCTAGCGGGGGATACAATGAGCAGTTCTTC.

Here the CDR3 DNA reads TGTGCCAGCAGCCTGACTAGCGGCTTCTCCTACGAGCAGTACTTC. Its translation is CASSLTSGFSYEQYF. This chain connects TRBV11-1 to TRBJ2-7, with TRBD2 matching over 9 bases. J gave up 0 bases and V 5 bases, and 5 bases lay outside the gene matches. Germline V CDR1 and CDR2: SGHAT, FQDESV (reference sequence). The CDR3 consists of 15 residues.

The chain employs TRBV10-3 and TRBJ2-7; weak D call: TRBD2 (6 bases). Deletions cut 5 bases from V and 3 bases from J, with 14 bases between. This CDR3 spans 14 amino acids. CDR1 is ENHRY and CDR2 is SYGVKD in the germline V gene. This chain's CDR3 is CAISSGTVVYEQYF. In nucleotides, the CDR3 is TGTGCCATCAGTTCCGGGACTGTCGTCTACGAGCAGTACTTC.

This clone is a singleton in its sample. J is TRBJ2-2 and V is TRBV4-2; 9 bases fit TRBD1. With 0 bases clipped from V and 5 bases from J, the junction kept 4 bases outside the gene matches. Germline loops: CDR1 LGHNA, CDR2 YNFKEQ. The CDR3 has 16 amino acids. DNA of the CDR3: TGTGCCAGCAGCCAAGATTGGGACAGGGAAACCGGGGAGCTGTTTTTT. Protein sequence: CASSQDWDRETGELFF.

This clone came up once. CDR3 nucleotides: TGTGCCAGCAGCCAAGCCCTGGGGCAGGGGCTCGAGCAGTACTTC. Its translation: CASSQALGQGLEQYF. V gene TRBV4-2 combines with J gene TRBJ2-7; TRBD1 might be the D (6 bases). CDR1 LGHNA and CDR2 YNFKEQ come from the germline V gene. With 1 base removed from V and 6 bases from J, the gap between germline ends came to 16 bases. The CDR3 consists of 15 residues.

This chain links TRBV5-1 with TRBJ2-3, with 11 positions matching TRBD2. In germline, CDR1 is SGHRS, CDR2 YFSETQ. The CDR3 contains 18 residues. V lost 3 bases to trimming and J lost 1 base; unmatched junction nucleotides: 10. The CDR3 protein is CASSSGGLAGGGTDTQYF. CDR3 coding DNA: TGCGCCAGCAGCTCCGGCGGGCTAGCGGGAGGCGGCACAGATACGCAGTATTTT.

V and J are TRBV6-1 and TRBJ1-5; D is unresolved. V lost 6 bases and J lost 8, with 11 bases in between. Per germline, CDR1 MNHNS and CDR2 SASEGT. The length of the CDR3 is 12 residues. CDR3 in amino acids: CASSDPLEPQHF. DNA for the CDR3: TGTGCCAGCAGCGATCCCCTGGAGCCCCAGCATTTT.

The chain recombines TRBV18 with TRBJ2-7; D remains unclear. Germline CDR1 and CDR2: KGHSH and LQKENI. CDR3 size: 12 residues. V lost 3 bases to trimming and J lost 3 bases, with 6 bases between them. CDR3 bases: TGTGCCAGCTCACCTCAGTACTACGAGCAGTACTTC. This sequence encodes CASSPQYYEQYF.

This clone is a singleton in its sample. The chain couples TRBV29-1 to TRBJ2-1; 7 bases are shared with TRBD2. The CDR3 has 12 amino acids. V dropped 4 bases and J dropped 6; count of bases not matched to a gene: 3. The V gene's germline CDR1 is SQVTM and CDR2 ANQGSEA. CDR3 DNA sequence: TGCAGCGTTGTATGGGGGGGCAATGAGCAGTTCTTC. Translated, it gives CSVVWGGNEQFF.

The sample holds a few counts of this clone. The chain is built from TRBV11-2 and TRBJ1-1, with D hard to call. The V end lost 5 bases, the J end lost 1 base, and 8 bases lay between the germline ends. Per the germline V gene, CDR1 is SGHAT and CDR2 is FQNNGV. This CDR3 contains 13 residues. CDR3 residues: CASSMTRNTEAFF. Here the CDR3 DNA reads TGTGCCAGCAGCATGACACGGAACACTGAAGCTTTCTTT. The variable domain in full, with the rest retrieved from reference TRBV11-2 and TRBJ1-1, is EAGVAQSPRYKIIEKRQSVAFWCNPISGHATLYWYQQILGQGPKLLIQFQNNGVVDDSQLPKDRFSAERLKGVDSTLKIQPAKLEDSAVYLCASSMTRNTEAFFGQGTRLTVV.

This clone has ten or more counts. The gene calls are TRBV10-3 and TRBJ2-7, with D possibly being TRBD2 (5 bases). V was pared by 0 bases and J by 0 bases, with 18 bases between. The CDR3 is 18 residues long. Germline V lookup: CDR1 ENHRY, CDR2 SYGVKD. This CDR3 is CAISESTIRRPSSYEQYF. The CDR3 DNA is TGTGCCATCAGTGAGTCGACAATTCGGAGGCCTAGCTCCTACGAGCAGTACTTC.

V and J are TRBV18 and TRBJ2-1; weak D call: TRBD1 (6 bases). The CDR3 totals 14 residues. V was trimmed by 3 bases and J by 8 bases, leaving 14 bases between them. Germline CDR1 is KGHSH and CDR2 is LQKENI. The CDR3: CASSPSPGDDEQFF. The CDR3 DNA is TGTGCCAGCTCACCGTCCCCAGGGGACGATGAGCAGTTCTTC.

V gene TRBV2 combines with J gene TRBJ1-2; 10 nucleotides match TRBD1. Per germline, CDR1 SNHLY and CDR2 FYNNEI. J gave up 1 base and V 9 bases, and 11 bases lay outside the gene matches. The CDR3 is 16 amino acids. CDR3: CASPPSDRGRNYGYTF. In DNA form, the CDR3 reads TGTGCCAGTCCACCCTCTGACAGGGGGCGTAACTATGGCTACACCTTC.

The chain recombines TRBV27 with TRBJ1-5; maybe TRBD1 (6 bases). Trimming stripped 8 bases from V and 1 base from J, with 12 bases between. The CDR3 totals 14 residues. Per germline, CDR1 MNHEY and CDR2 SMNVEV (reference sequence). CDR3 bases: TGTGCCAGCTCGGACAGACTCAGCAATCAGCCCCAGCATTTT. Translating it yields CASSDRLSNQPQHF.

The table lists this clone with a few counts. The chain couples TRBV7-2 to TRBJ1-1; TRBD1 might be the D (5 bases). This CDR3 contains 14 residues. Between the trimmed V and J ends, which lost 2 bases and 3 bases, there was a span of 10 bases. Looked up from germline, CDR1 is SGHTA and CDR2 is FQGNSA. The CDR3 nucleotides read TGTGCCAGCAGCTTACAGGGAGGGGACACTGAAGCTTTCTTT. Translated, it gives CASSLQGGDTEAFF.

The rearrangement links TRBV4-2 to TRBJ1-2; TRBD1 might be the D (6 bases). The germline V and J ends were trimmed by 6 bases and 2 bases, with 22 bases remaining between them. CDR1 is LGHNA and CDR2 is YNFKEQ in the germline V gene. The CDR3 spans 17 residues. The CDR3 sequence is CASRERAGSGANYGYTF. CDR3 DNA: TGTGCCAGCAGGGAGCGCGCCGGGTCGGGGGCCAACTATGGCTACACCTTC.

The V gene is TRBV5-8, the J gene TRBJ2-3; TRBD2 aligns across 8 bases. Per the germline V gene, CDR1 is SGHTS and CDR2 is YDEGEE. Trimming cost V 0 bases and J 3 bases; bases outside gene matches: 3. The CDR3 length is 15 residues. CDR3 residues: CASSLDTSGTDTQYF. The CDR3 nucleotides read TGTGCCAGCAGCTTGGATACTAGCGGAACAGATACGCAGTATTTT.

A few counts support this clone. The chain couples TRBV11-2 to TRBJ2-6; D not resolved. Looked up from germline, CDR1 is SGHAT and CDR2 is FQNNGV. CDR3 length: 14 residues. Trimming stripped 8 bases from V and 0 bases from J, with 8 bases between. CDR3 in amino acids: CASGMASGANVLTF. CDR3 DNA sequence: TGTGCCAGCGGCATGGCCTCTGGGGCCAACGTCCTGACTTTC.

With regard to this clone: Since a far larger clone is one base different, this is likely a read error. The J gene is TRBJ2-7, the V gene TRBV7-2, with D possibly matching TRBD2 (5 bases). From germline, CDR1 is SGHTA and CDR2 FQGNSA. The CDR3 is made up of 14 amino acids. The CDR3 reads CASSLANGPYEQYF. CDR3 nucleotides: TGTGCTAGCAGCTTAGCGAACGGCCCCTACGAGCAGTACTTC.

This clone was counted ten times or more. The J gene is TRBJ1-3, the V gene TRBV7-9; D is uncertain. The CDR3 is made up of 16 amino acids. Deletions cut 0 bases from V and 0 bases from J, with 9 bases between. Germline values: CDR1 SEHNR, CDR2 FQNEAQ (reference sequence). In nucleotides, the CDR3 is TGTGCCAGCAGCTTAGCGCAACCGTCCTCTGGAAACACCATATATTTT. This sequence encodes CASSLAQPSSGNTIYF.